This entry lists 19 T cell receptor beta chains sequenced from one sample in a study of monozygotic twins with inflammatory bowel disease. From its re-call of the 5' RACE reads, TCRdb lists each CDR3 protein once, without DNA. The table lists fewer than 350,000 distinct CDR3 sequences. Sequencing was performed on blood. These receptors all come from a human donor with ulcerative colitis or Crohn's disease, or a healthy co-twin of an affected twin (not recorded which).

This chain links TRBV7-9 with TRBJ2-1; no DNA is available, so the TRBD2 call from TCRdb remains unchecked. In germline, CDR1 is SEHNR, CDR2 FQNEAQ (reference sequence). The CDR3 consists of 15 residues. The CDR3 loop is CASSLSLAGVNEQFF.

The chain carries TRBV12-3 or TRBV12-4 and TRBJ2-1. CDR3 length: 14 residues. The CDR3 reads CASRDGSSYNEQFF.

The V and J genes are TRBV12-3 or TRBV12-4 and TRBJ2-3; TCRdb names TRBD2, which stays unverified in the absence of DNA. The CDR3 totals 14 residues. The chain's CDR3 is CASSRGGSTDTQYF.

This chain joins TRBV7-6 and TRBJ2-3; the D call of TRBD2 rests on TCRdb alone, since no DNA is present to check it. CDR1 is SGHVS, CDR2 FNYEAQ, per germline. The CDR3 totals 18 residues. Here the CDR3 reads CASSIRPTSGGAIGTQYF.

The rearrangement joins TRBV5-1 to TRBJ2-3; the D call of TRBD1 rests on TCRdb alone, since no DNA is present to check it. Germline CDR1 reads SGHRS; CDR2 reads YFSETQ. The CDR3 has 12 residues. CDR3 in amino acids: CASSGGLSTQYF.

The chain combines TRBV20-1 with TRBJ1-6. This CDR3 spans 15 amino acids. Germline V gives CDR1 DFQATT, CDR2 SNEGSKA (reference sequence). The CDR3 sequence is CSASMDSSYNSPLHF.

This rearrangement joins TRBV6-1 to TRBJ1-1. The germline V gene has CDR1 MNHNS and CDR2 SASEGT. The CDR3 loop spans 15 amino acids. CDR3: CASSKDRPVGTEAFF.

The CDR3 is CASSLDRGSGELFF. This sequence joins TRBV27 and TRBJ2-2; TCRdb indicates TRBD1, and absent DNA this call remains unverified. Germline CDR1 reads MNHEY; CDR2 reads SMNVEV (reference sequence). This CDR3 has 14 residues.

The CDR3 spells CASSRTTGAGDTQYF. This chain uses TRBV18 with TRBJ2-3; the TRBD1 assignment by TCRdb is unverifiable without DNA. Germline CDR1 KGHSH, CDR2 LQKENI. This CDR3 region has 15 residues.

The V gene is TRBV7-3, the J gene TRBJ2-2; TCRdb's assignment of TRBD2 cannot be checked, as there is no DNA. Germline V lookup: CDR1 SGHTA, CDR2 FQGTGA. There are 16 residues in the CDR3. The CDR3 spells CASSLGGSSNTGKLFF.

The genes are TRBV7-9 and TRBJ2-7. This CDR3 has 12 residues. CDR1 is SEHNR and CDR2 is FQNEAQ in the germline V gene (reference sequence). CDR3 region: CASSLAAYEQYF.

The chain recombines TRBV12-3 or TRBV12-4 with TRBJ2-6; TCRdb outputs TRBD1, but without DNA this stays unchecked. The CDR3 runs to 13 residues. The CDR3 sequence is CATGLSGANVLTF.

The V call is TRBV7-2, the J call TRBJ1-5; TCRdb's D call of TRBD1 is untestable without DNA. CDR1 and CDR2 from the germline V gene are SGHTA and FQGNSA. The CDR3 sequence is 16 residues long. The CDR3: CASSLMGERANQPQHF.

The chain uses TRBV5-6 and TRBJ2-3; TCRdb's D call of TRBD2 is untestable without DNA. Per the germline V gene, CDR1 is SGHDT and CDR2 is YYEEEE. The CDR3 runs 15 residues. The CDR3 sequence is CASRGPGLNTDTQYF.

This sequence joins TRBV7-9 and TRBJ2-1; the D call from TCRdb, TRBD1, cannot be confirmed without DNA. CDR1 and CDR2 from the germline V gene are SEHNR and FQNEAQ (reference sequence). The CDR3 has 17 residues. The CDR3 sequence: CASSPTSNRPSPYEQFF.

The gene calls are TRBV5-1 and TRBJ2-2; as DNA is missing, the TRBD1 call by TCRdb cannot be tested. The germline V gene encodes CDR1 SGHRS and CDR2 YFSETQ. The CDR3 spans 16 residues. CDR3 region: CASSPGQGRNTGELFF.

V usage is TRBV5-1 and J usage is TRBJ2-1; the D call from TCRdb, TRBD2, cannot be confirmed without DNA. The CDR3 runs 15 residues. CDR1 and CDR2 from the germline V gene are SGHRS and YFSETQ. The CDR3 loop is CASSRLAGTYNEQFF.

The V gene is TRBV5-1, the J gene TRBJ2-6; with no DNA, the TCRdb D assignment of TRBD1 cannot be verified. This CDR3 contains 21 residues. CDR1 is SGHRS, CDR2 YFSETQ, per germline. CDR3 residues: CASGISAWGQTSSLGPNVLTF. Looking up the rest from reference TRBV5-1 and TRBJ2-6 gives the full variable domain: KAGVTQTPRYLIKTRGQQVTLSCSPISGHRSVSWYQQTPGQGLQFLFEYFSETQRNKGNFPGRFSGRQFSNSRSEMNVSTLELGDSALYLCASGISAWGQTSSLGPNVLTFGAGSRLTVL.

The CDR3 is CATSSGQGRSGANVPTF. V and J are TRBV15 and TRBJ2-6; TCRdb outputs TRBD1, but without DNA this stays unchecked. This CDR3 comprises 17 residues. Germline V gene lookup returns CDR1 LNHNV and CDR2 YYDKDF (reference sequence). Looking up the rest from reference TRBV15 and TRBJ2-6 gives the full variable domain: DAMVIQNPRYQVTQFGKPVTLSCSQTLNHNVMYWYQQKSSQAPKLLFHYYDKDFNNEADTPDNFQSRRPNTSFCFLDIRSPGLGDTAMYLCATSSGQGRSGANVPTFGAGSRLTVL.